Below, one T cell receptor beta chain is given with its context. Its antigen is unidentified. This entry comes from a study of shared clonotypes between healthy human individuals. Study findings and constraints: Donor clonotype sharing was expected to depend on sequencing depth.

Germline-derived CDR1 and CDR2 are SGHRS and YFSETQ. There are 16 residues in the CDR3. Deletions cut 4 bases from V and 0 bases from J, with 16 bases between. Sequenced by immunoSEQ multiplex PCR; TCRdb stores in-frame clones only, minus some. The sample records about 380,000 clones, 90% to 98% being singletons. The material sequenced was memory CD8+ T cells sorted from blood. This sample's subset: CD45RO+ cells pooled with CCR7-negative TemRA cells. The chain links TRBV5-1 to TRBJ1-2; perhaps TRBD1 as D (6 bases). The TCR originated in a man aged 30-40 years in good health. CDR3 DNA: TGCGCCAGCAGCCCCGGGACACTGTTAGCTAACTATGGCTACACCTTC. It codes for CASSPGTLLANYGYTF.